The source of this T cell receptor beta chain is a study of blood T cells in healthy people across ages. Study observations and caveats: Long-lived donors exceeded aged donors in naive CD4+ cells and diversity. Diversity estimated from one million T cells was considered an underestimate.

Germline V gene sequence: CDR1 MGHRA, CDR2 YSYEKL. V was cut by 5 bases and J by 8 bases, with 18 bases left in between. The length of the CDR3 is 15 residues. Aged roughly 6 to 100, donors were systemically healthy Caucasians from Russia. This clonotype was observed a handful of times. Antigen: not known. It was with a sample-barcoded 5' primer and a J-beta primer mix that a second PCR of about 6 to 12 cycles was run. Sequencing yielded, for each sample, at least 2.5 million paired-end reads carrying CDR3. TCRdb redid the calling of the 5' RACE reads with MiXCR, one entry per CDR3 protein. This sample has fewer than 2,000,000 distinct CDR3 sequences, with 34% found just once.

J is TRBJ1-4 and V is TRBV4-1; D uncertain. The clonotype comes from a woman aged 25 to 39 in good health. The sequenced sample consisted of blood. The CDR3 reads CASSERAGKAEKLFF. The CDR3 bases are TGCGCCAGCAGCGAGAGGGCGGGAAAGGCGGAAAAACTGTTTTTT.